This TCR beta chain is drawn from a study of blood T cell repertoires in COVID-19. For the study at large: Collection of acute and convalescent COVID-19 samples took place in the United States, Italy and Spain. Nucleic acid was either cDNA or gDNA, and it came from T cells, B-cell-depleted T cells, or PBMCs.

This CDR3 is built from 20 residues. Per the original methods: Amplification of reference gene primers provided the estimated nucleated cell counts. Measured with immunoSEQ multiplex PCR; TCRdb has only the in-frame clones, and not every one. The V and J calls and the clone size are those of that table, but D and trimming were determined from the DNA. The table shows approximately 350,000 clones, with around 92% occurring only once. The specimen sequenced was peripheral blood. The chain employs TRBV21-1 and TRBJ2-5; whether TRBD2, the table's D call, matches the DNA was not checked. TRBV21-1 is labeled a pseudogene. This TCR was sampled from a man aged 35 to 55 with acute or convalescent COVID-19. The CDR3 coding sequence is TGTGCCAGCAGCAAGGGGCCTTTTGAGCGGGGGGGCGTTGTCGAAAAGACCCAGTACTTC. This translates into CASSKGPFERGGVVEKTQYF.